A single sample gave rise to the 6 T cell receptor beta chains below, sequenced in a study of CD4 T cells in relation to SARS-CoV-2 and coronaviruses. The protocol was immunoSEQ multiplex PCR, while the TCRdb copy is restricted to in-frame clones and leaves out a portion. The repertoire holds under 20,000 clones, about 80% seen once, with about a sixth in the top ten. The unexposed donors gave CD4+ T cells in about 2011-2019, prior to COVID-19. Isolation of CD4+ T cells took place after about eleven days in culture. Antigen specificity for these receptors is unknown. Source material: CD4+ T cells from PBMCs, cultured in vitro. The receptors originated from a human donor in good health.

The chain joins TRBV25-1 to TRBJ2-5, with 7 bases identical to TRBD1. The V and J ends lost 3 bases and 2 bases, in that order; junction bases with no gene match: 3. Germline V lookup: CDR1 MGHDK, CDR2 SYGVNS. The CDR3 is 14 amino acids. The CDR3 DNA reads as TGTGCCAGCAGTGACACAGGGGTTCAAGAGACCCAGTACTTC. Encoded protein: CASSDTGVQETQYF.

This chain's CDR3 is CASTINWGARQPQHF. CDR3 DNA: TGTGCCAGTACCATCAACTGGGGGGCTAGGCAGCCCCAGCATTTT. V usage is TRBV19 and J usage is TRBJ1-5; maybe TRBD1 (6 bases). The CDR3 contains 15 residues. Germline lookup yields CDR1 LNHDA and CDR2 SQIVND (reference sequence). Between the trimmed V and J ends, which lost 7 bases and 7 bases, there was a span of 20 bases.

This clone was picked up a small number of times. The chain couples TRBV29-1 to TRBJ1-2; D perhaps matches TRBD1 (6 bases). CDR1 is SQVTM and CDR2 is ANQGSEA in the germline V gene. Trimming shortened V by 5 bases and J by 8 bases, and 12 bases separated the two germline ends. The CDR3 spans 11 residues. CDR3 DNA: TGCAGCGTTAACAGGGTCAACGGCTACACCTTC. Its protein is CSVNRVNGYTF.

The chain has TRBV11-3 and TRBJ2-1; D gene ambiguous. Germline V gene data show CDR1 as SGHNT and CDR2 as YENEEA. This CDR3 has 13 residues. Trimming stripped 1 base from V and 6 bases from J, with 7 bases between. CDR3 protein: CASSLVATNEQFF. DNA for the CDR3: TGTGCCAGCAGCTTAGTGGCCACCAATGAGCAGTTCTTC.

The CDR3 loop reads CASSSGQGDQPQHF. CDR3 nucleotides: TGTGCCAGCAGTTCCGGACAGGGGGATCAGCCCCAGCATTTT. The chain links TRBV6-6 to TRBJ1-5; TRBD1 aligns across 10 bases. Losses at the gene ends were 4 bases for V and 5 bases for J; bases not matched to a gene: 2. There are 14 residues in the CDR3. CDR1 and CDR2 (germline): MNHNY, SVGAGI (reference sequence).

This clone was seen a few times. The chain employs TRBV5-1 and TRBJ1-2, with TRBD1 matching 7 bases. Germline V gene sequence: CDR1 SGHRS, CDR2 YFSETQ. The CDR3 runs 15 residues. V lost 0 bases to trimming and J lost 8 bases; unmatched junction nucleotides: 10. This chain's CDR3 is CASSLGSGGREGYTF. The CDR3 nucleotides read TGCGCCAGCAGCTTGGGGTCAGGGGGACGTGAGGGCTACACCTTC.